Listed here are 12 T cell receptor beta chains from one sample, sequenced in a study of blood T cell repertoires in COVID-19. Sequencing was performed with immunoSEQ multiplex PCR; in TCRdb, only in-frame clones are kept and a portion is missing. There are 400,000 to 450,000 clones in the sample; around 91% occur only once, and 1% to 1.3% lies in the top ten. The sample taken for sequencing was PBMCs or T cells enriched from blood (not recorded which). These receptors all stem from a man under 40 who had recovered from COVID-19.

The chain uses TRBV15 and TRBJ2-1; 7 positions agree with TRBD1. V trimming: 6 bases; J trimming: 4 bases; junction bases outside the gene matches: 9. The CDR3 is 15 amino acids. CDR1 and CDR2 from the germline V gene are LNHNV and YYDKDF (reference sequence). In DNA, the CDR3 is TGTGCCACCAGGAGGACAGGTGAACTATACAATGAGCAGTTCTTC. It is translated as CATRRTGELYNEQFF.

This chain connects TRBV9 to TRBJ1-4; D may be TRBD1 (6 bases). CDR3 length: 15 amino acids. Germline V CDR1 and CDR2: SGDLS, YYNGEE. Trimming shortened V by 4 bases and J by 5 bases, and 15 bases separated the two germline ends. The CDR3 is CASSPGGQMNEKLFF. DNA for the CDR3: TGTGCCAGCAGCCCAGGAGGACAGATGAATGAAAAACTGTTTTTT.

This chain connects TRBV27 to TRBJ2-7; no firm D call. This CDR3 is built from 12 residues. CDR1 and CDR2 (germline): MNHEY, SMNVEV (reference sequence). V was clipped by 3 bases and J by 0 bases, with 3 bases between them. This chain's CDR3 is CASSFSSYEQYF. As DNA, the CDR3 is TGTGCCAGCAGTTTCAGCTCCTACGAGCAGTACTTC.

This clone was seen a single time. This rearrangement joins TRBV7-6 to TRBJ2-5; D perhaps matches TRBD2 (5 bases). V was trimmed by 1 base and J by 3 bases, leaving 12 bases between them. Germline assignment: CDR1 SGHVS and CDR2 FNYEAQ. CDR3 length: 15 residues. CDR3 sequence reads: CASSLEAEAEETQYF. CDR3 in DNA: TGTGCCAGCAGCTTAGAAGCGGAGGCTGAAGAGACCCAGTACTTC.

In its sample, this clone was seen once. The genes are TRBV7-9 and TRBJ2-5, with TRBD2 matching over 15 bases. V gave up 4 bases and J gave up 5 bases; unmatched junction bases: 5. Germline V gene data show CDR1 as SEHNR and CDR2 as FQNEAQ (reference sequence). CDR3 length: 16 residues. In DNA, the CDR3 is TGTGCCAGCAGCTCGGGACTAGCGGGAGGTCGGGAGACCCAGTACTTC. Protein product: CASSSGLAGGRETQYF.

The CDR3 DNA sequence: TGTGCCAGCAGTTTTGGGGCGGATACGCAGTATTTT. Translation: CASSFGADTQYF. The genes are TRBV12-3 or TRBV12-4 and TRBJ2-3; TRBD1 is a possible D gene (5 bases). Trimming cost V 3 bases and J 6 bases, with 7 bases left between them. This CDR3 region has 12 residues.

The chain uses TRBV27 and TRBJ1-6; 7 bases are a match to TRBD1. CDR1 and CDR2 (germline): MNHEY, SMNVEV (reference sequence). V shed 6 bases, J shed 10 bases, and the junction held 12 bases outside the gene matches. The length of the CDR3 is 15 residues. The CDR3 DNA reads as TGTGCCAGCAGGGCCCTGGACAGGCAACGGTCACCCCTCCACTTT. It encodes CASRALDRQRSPLHF.

This clone was recorded once. The J gene is TRBJ2-1, the V gene TRBV24-1; the match to TRBD2 covers 9 bases. V lost 6 bases to trimming and J lost 6 bases; unmatched junction nucleotides: 2. Germline V CDR1 and CDR2: KGHDR, SFDVKD. CDR3 size: 13 residues. CDR3 DNA: TGTGCCACCAGTTTAGCGGGAGTCAATGAGCAGTTCTTC. It is translated as CATSLAGVNEQFF.

This chain joins TRBV7-2 and TRBJ2-3; 11 bases fit TRBD2. Per the germline V gene, CDR1 is SGHTA and CDR2 is FQGNSA. V dropped 5 bases and J dropped 8; count of bases not matched to a gene: 15. The CDR3 is 17 residues long. CDR3 region: CASSVQTSGTTARTQYF. CDR3 bases: TGTGCCAGCAGCGTGCAGACTAGCGGGACCACCGCTCGTACGCAGTATTTT. Drawing the rest from reference TRBV7-2 and TRBJ2-3, the complete variable domain is GAGVSQSPSNKVTEKGKDVELRCDPISGHTALYWYRQSLGQGLEFLIYFQGNSAPDKSGLPSDRFSAERTGGSVSTLTIQRTQQEDSAVYLCASSVQTSGTTARTQYFGPGTRLTVL.

The chain uses TRBV9 and TRBJ2-3, with D hard to call. The CDR3 totals 14 residues. In germline, CDR1 is SGDLS, CDR2 YYNGEE. V gave up 3 bases and J gave up 0 bases, with 8 bases separating them. As DNA, the CDR3 is TGTGCCAGCAGCGCTACCACTAGCACAGATACGCAGTATTTT. Translated, it gives CASSATTSTDTQYF.

The chain joins TRBV7-8 to TRBJ2-2, with D possibly matching TRBD1 (6 bases). CDR1 and CDR2 (germline): SGHVS, FQNEAQ. This CDR3 has 19 residues. The V end lost 5 bases, the J end lost 0 bases, and 22 bases lay between the germline ends. The CDR3 bases are TGTGCCAGCAGCCGTACTAACTATCAGGGGATTGCGAACACCGGGGAGCTGTTTTTT. Protein sequence: CASSRTNYQGIANTGELFF.

The chain is built from TRBV11-2 and TRBJ2-1, with TRBD2 matching 7 bases. The CDR3 spans 14 residues. Germline-derived CDR1 and CDR2 are SGHAT and FQNNGV. J lost 4 bases, V lost 5 bases, and 5 bases had no gene match. The CDR3 sequence: CASSQFGRYNEQFF. As DNA, the CDR3 is TGTGCCAGCAGCCAGTTCGGGAGGTACAATGAGCAGTTCTTC.